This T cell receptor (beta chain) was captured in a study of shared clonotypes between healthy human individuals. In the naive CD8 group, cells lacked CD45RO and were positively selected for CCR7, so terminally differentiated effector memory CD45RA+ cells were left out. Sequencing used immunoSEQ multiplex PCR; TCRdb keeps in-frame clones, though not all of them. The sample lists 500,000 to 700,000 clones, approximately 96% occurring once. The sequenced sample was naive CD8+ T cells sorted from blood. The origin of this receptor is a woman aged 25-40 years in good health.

The CDR3: CASSQGSYYEQYF. The DNA of the CDR3 is TGTGCCAGCAGCCAAGGATCTTACTACGAGCAGTACTTC. The chain joins TRBV14 to TRBJ2-5, with D uncertain. Matching the DNA end better, TRBJ2-7 makes the J call doubtful. This CDR3 has 13 residues. Germline CDR1 SGHDN, CDR2 FVKESK.